This is a list of T cell receptor beta chains from one sample in a study of shared clonotypes between healthy human individuals. Clones were sequenced by immunoSEQ multiplex PCR, and TCRdb holds only the in-frame ones, with some missing. The repertoire holds about 480,000 clones, with about 79% as singletons. The sample taken for sequencing was PBMCs. Receptors originate from a woman aged 40-49 years in good health. Some clones in this sample may be carry-over from other donors' samples. CDR3s include the opening cysteine and the closing phenylalanine or tryptophan. Fields, in order: D gene, clone size, J gene, CDR3 length, V gene, CDR3 DNA, CDR3 protein. The D gene is left open where the match is weak. Rows give clone size only sometimes, using once, few, many, or a class for an expanded clone.

D gene: TRBD2
clone size: once
J gene: TRBJ2-3
CDR3 length: 15
V gene: TRBV7-2
CDR3 DNA: TGTGCCAGCAGCATCAAACTAGCGGGCACAGATACGCAGTATTTT
CDR3 protein: CASSIKLAGTDTQYF

D gene: .
clone size: .
J gene: TRBJ1-4
CDR3 length: 13
V gene: TRBV11-2
CDR3 DNA: TGTGCCAGCAGCCCCCTCGTTAATGAAAAACTGTTTTTT
CDR3 protein: CASSPLVNEKLFF

D gene: TRBD1
clone size: .
J gene: TRBJ2-3
CDR3 length: 15
V gene: TRBV5-1
CDR3 DNA: TGCGCCAGCAGGCAACGAGTACAGGGGACAGATACGCAGTATTTT
CDR3 protein: CASRQRVQGTDTQYF

D gene: .
clone size: .
J gene: TRBJ1-2
CDR3 length: 13
V gene: TRBV4-3
CDR3 DNA: TGCGCCAGCAGCCAAGATTTCAGGGGCGGCTACACCTTC
CDR3 protein: CASSQDFRGGYTF

D gene: TRBD1
clone size: .
J gene: TRBJ1-3
CDR3 length: 15
V gene: TRBV4-1
CDR3 DNA: TGCGCCAGCAGCCAGGGACAGCTCTCTGGAAACACCATATATTTT
CDR3 protein: CASSQGQLSGNTIYF

D gene: TRBD2
clone size: .
J gene: TRBJ2-5
CDR3 length: 14
V gene: TRBV5-1
CDR3 DNA: TGCGCCAGCAGCTCTCTAGCGGGAGTAGAGACCCAGTACTTC
CDR3 protein: CASSSLAGVETQYF

D gene: .
clone size: .
J gene: TRBJ1-1
CDR3 length: 14
V gene: TRBV9
CDR3 DNA: TGTGCCAGCAGCCCCCGAGGAGAGGGGATGGTAGCTTTCTTT
CDR3 protein: CASSPRGEGMVAFF

D gene: .
clone size: .
J gene: TRBJ2-1
CDR3 length: 15
V gene: TRBV7-8
CDR3 DNA: TGTGCCAGCAGCTCGGGGCTAATAGGTACAAATGAGCAGTTCTTC
CDR3 protein: CASSSGLIGTNEQFF

D gene: .
clone size: .
J gene: TRBJ2-7
CDR3 length: 12
V gene: TRBV5-4
CDR3 DNA: TGTGCCAGCAGCTTGAGGGACAACGAGCAGTACTTC
CDR3 protein: CASSLRDNEQYF

D gene: .
clone size: .
J gene: TRBJ1-1
CDR3 length: 13
V gene: TRBV6-1
CDR3 DNA: TGTGCCAGCCGTGTCACGGTGAACACTGAAGCTTTCTTT
CDR3 protein: CASRVTVNTEAFF

D gene: .
clone size: .
J gene: TRBJ1-5
CDR3 length: 15
V gene: TRBV28
CDR3 DNA: TGTGCCAGCACTCTGGTCTCAGGGAGCAATCAGCCCCAGCATTTT
CDR3 protein: CASTLVSGSNQPQHF

D gene: TRBD2
clone size: few
J gene: TRBJ2-1
CDR3 length: 15
V gene: TRBV29-1
CDR3 DNA: TGCAGCGTTGAAGTGCTAGCGGGATTGTACAATGAGCAGTTCTTC
CDR3 protein: CSVEVLAGLYNEQFF

D gene: .
clone size: few
J gene: TRBJ2-1
CDR3 length: 11
V gene: TRBV27
CDR3 DNA: TGTGCCAGCAGTTTGGGGAATGAGCAGTTCTTC
CDR3 protein: CASSLGNEQFF

D gene: .
clone size: .
J gene: TRBJ2-1
CDR3 length: 13
V gene: TRBV2
CDR3 DNA: TGTGCCAGCAGTGTCCGGACGGATGCAGAGCAGTTCTTC
CDR3 protein: CASSVRTDAEQFF

D gene: TRBD1
clone size: .
J gene: TRBJ2-2
CDR3 length: 16
V gene: TRBV19
CDR3 DNA: TGTGCCAGTGGCGGGCCAGGGCAGGGGGCTGGCGGGGAGCTGTTTTTT
CDR3 protein: CASGGPGQGAGGELFF

D gene: .
clone size: .
J gene: TRBJ2-1
CDR3 length: 14
V gene: TRBV7-3
CDR3 DNA: TGTGCCAGCAGCCCAGGGGCTCAGAGTGATGAGCAGTTCTTC
CDR3 protein: CASSPGAQSDEQFF

D gene: .
clone size: .
J gene: TRBJ1-1
CDR3 length: 15
V gene: TRBV4-3
CDR3 DNA: TGCGCCAGCAGCCAAGAGTGGACAGAGAACACTGAAGCTTTCTTT
CDR3 protein: CASSQEWTENTEAFF

D gene: .
clone size: .
J gene: TRBJ2-1
CDR3 length: 19
V gene: TRBV11-2
CDR3 DNA: TGTGCCAGCAGCTTAGAGGGGGGGCCGGGACTGGCGATGAATTGGGAGCAGTTCTTC
CDR3 protein: CASSLEGGPGLAMNWEQFF

D gene: .
clone size: once
J gene: TRBJ2-1
CDR3 length: 15
V gene: TRBV28
CDR3 DNA: TGTGCCAGCAGCGTAGCGACGGGCGGGTGGAATGAGCAGTTCTTC
CDR3 protein: CASSVATGGWNEQFF

D gene: .
clone size: .
J gene: TRBJ2-5
CDR3 length: 11
V gene: TRBV6-5
CDR3 DNA: TGTGCCAGCGCGGCCCAAGAGACCCAGTACTTC
CDR3 protein: CASAAQETQYF

D gene: .
clone size: .
J gene: TRBJ1-5
CDR3 length: 14
V gene: TRBV9
CDR3 DNA: TGTGCCAGCAGCGTAGACGGGACATATCAGCCCCAGCATTTT
CDR3 protein: CASSVDGTYQPQHF

D gene: .
clone size: few
J gene: TRBJ1-4
CDR3 length: 12
V gene: TRBV9
CDR3 DNA: TGTGCCAGCAGCCGGGCGGATGAAAAACTGTTTTTT
CDR3 protein: CASSRADEKLFF